These T cell receptor beta chains were read from a single sample in a study of T cell clonotyping in hematopoietic cell transplantation. The protocol was immunoSEQ multiplex PCR, while the TCRdb copy is restricted to in-frame clones and leaves out a portion. The data contain 20,000 or so clones, under 90% of them singletons. The sequencing used peripheral blood mononuclear cells, collected before stem cell transplant. These receptor sequences come from a man aged 18 to 35 with biphenotypic leukemia. Some clones in this sample may be carry-over from other donors' samples. Each CDR3 is given with its conserved first and last residue. The D gene is left open where the match is weak. Clone size is given for some rows only: seen once, a few or many times, or a class if the clone is expanded.

D | J | V | size | CDR3 | DNA
. | TRBJ1-5 | TRBV27 | . | CASSSDAIQPQHF | TGTGCCAGCAGTTCCGACGCGATCCAGCCCCAGCATTTT
TRBD2 | TRBJ2-7 | TRBV7-8 | once | CASSLWTSGFSYEQYF | TGTGCCAGCAGCCTGTGGACTAGCGGGTTCTCCTACGAGCAGTACTTC
TRBD1 | TRBJ1-5 | TRBV30 | . | CAWGTGDRNQPQHF | TGTGCCTGGGGAACAGGGGACCGTAATCAGCCCCAGCATTTT
. | TRBJ1-4 | TRBV29-1 | . | CSVGGGWSEKLFF | TGCAGCGTTGGGGGGGGATGGAGTGAAAAACTGTTTTTT
. | TRBJ1-3 | TRBV6-5 | . | CASSYLAGTGNTIYF | TGTGCCAGCAGTTATCTAGCAGGAACCGGAAACACCATATATTTT
TRBD2 | TRBJ2-5 | TRBV6-1 | few | CASSGQLAGVGQETQYF | TGTGCCAGCAGTGGGCAACTAGCGGGGGTGGGTCAAGAGACCCAGTACTTC
TRBD2 | TRBJ2-7 | TRBV11-3 | . | CASSVSGNLAYEQYF | TGTGCCAGCAGCGTTAGCGGGAATTTGGCCTACGAGCAGTACTTC
. | TRBJ2-3 | TRBV4-3 | . | CASSTSRAADTQYF | TGCGCCAGCAGCACCAGTAGGGCGGCAGATACGCAGTATTTT
. | TRBJ2-2 | TRBV19 | . | CASRVGPPIANTGELFF | TGTGCCAGTAGAGTGGGACCTCCGATCGCGAACACCGGGGAGCTGTTTTTT
. | TRBJ2-3 | TRBV7-8 | . | CASSLENAGRDTQYF | TGTGCCAGCAGCTTAGAGAATGCCGGGAGAGATACGCAGTATTTT
. | TRBJ1-6 | TRBV6-6 | . | CASSYPGEGQSHF | TGTGCCAGCAGTTACCCCGGGGAAGGACAGAGCCACTTT
. | TRBJ2-3 | TRBV4-3 | . | CASSQALILARDSDTQYF | TGCGCCAGCAGCCAAGCCCTCATACTAGCCCGCGATTCGGATACGCAGTATTTT
TRBD1 | TRBJ2-7 | TRBV28 | . | CASSTRDRGVHEQYF | TGTGCCAGCAGCACCCGGGACAGGGGGGTTCACGAGCAGTACTTC
TRBD2 | TRBJ2-3 | TRBV6-1 | . | CASIAGEVDTQYF | TGTGCCAGCATAGCGGGAGAGGTGGATACGCAGTATTTT
TRBD2 | TRBJ2-3 | TRBV7-2 | . | CASSTSSGGAEFTDTQYF | TGTGCCAGCAGCACATCTAGCGGGGGGGCGGAATTCACAGATACGCAGTATTTT
TRBD2 | TRBJ2-1 | TRBV11-3 | . | CASSAGTRDEQFF | TGTGCCAGCAGCGCCGGGACTAGGGATGAGCAGTTCTTC
. | TRBJ2-2 | TRBV29-1 | . | CTMGSDGELFF | TGCACAATGGGGTCGGACGGGGAGCTGTTTTTT
TRBD1 | TRBJ1-2 | TRBV6-1 | . | CASNDRGRKRYGYTF | TGTGCCAGCAACGACAGGGGAAGGAAGCGCTATGGCTACACCTTC
. | TRBJ2-1 | TRBV5-1 | . | CASSLAVTNEQFF | TGCGCCAGCAGCTTGGCCGTCACCAATGAGCAGTTCTTC
. | TRBJ2-2 | TRBV9 | . | CASTVKDASTGELFF | TGTGCCAGCACGGTGAAGGACGCTTCCACCGGGGAGCTGTTTTTT
. | TRBJ1-1 | TRBV30 | . | CAWSVQVNTEAFF | TGTGCCTGGAGTGTACAAGTGAACACTGAAGCTTTCTTT
. | TRBJ2-1 | TRBV29-1 | . | CSVDSSDSYNEQFF | TGCAGCGTTGATTCCAGCGACTCATACAATGAGCAGTTCTTC
TRBD1 | TRBJ1-5 | TRBV6-1 | . | CASSGDRGPYQPQHF | TGTGCCAGCAGCGGAGACAGGGGGCCGTATCAGCCCCAGCATTTT
TRBD1 | TRBJ1-2 | TRBV13 | . | CASSLGATGGRGYTF | TGTGCCAGCAGCTTAGGGGCCACAGGGGGCCGTGGCTACACCTTC
. | TRBJ1-2 | TRBV5-1 | . | CASSLAVGSDGYTF | TGCGCCAGCAGCTTGGCCGTGGGGAGCGATGGCTACACCTTC
. | TRBJ2-5 | TRBV10-3 | . | CAISDGQSQETQYF | TGTGCCATCAGTGACGGACAGAGCCAAGAGACCCAGTACTTC
TRBD2 | TRBJ2-2 | TRBV30 | few | CAWRTSGSRVGGTGELFF | TGTGCCTGGAGGACTAGCGGGAGTAGAGTTGGTGGCACCGGGGAGCTGTTTTTT
TRBD1 | TRBJ1-5 | TRBV19 | . | CASADRFDQPQHF | TGTGCCAGTGCGGACAGGTTTGATCAGCCCCAGCATTTT
TRBD2 | TRBJ2-1 | TRBV4-2 | once | CASSPRGTSAHNEQFF | TGTGCCAGCAGCCCCAGAGGGACTAGCGCACACAATGAGCAGTTCTTC
TRBD1 | TRBJ1-2 | TRBV2 | few | CASSEGTGSGRSLYTF | TGTGCCAGCAGTGAAGGGACAGGGAGCGGGAGAAGCCTCTACACCTTC
TRBD1 | TRBJ2-7 | TRBV2 | . | CASRWTGEHYEQYF | TGTGCCAGCAGGTGGACAGGGGAACACTACGAGCAGTACTTC
TRBD1 | TRBJ1-3 | TRBV6-1 | . | CASRETGGGNTIYF | TGTGCCAGCAGGGAGACAGGGGGAGGAAACACCATATATTTT
TRBD1 | TRBJ1-2 | TRBV14 | . | CASSLVPGQTIGSYGYTF | TGTGCCAGCAGCCTAGTGCCGGGACAGACAATAGGTAGCTATGGCTACACCTTC
. | TRBJ1-6 | TRBV19 | . | CASSIDLSIITPLHF | TGTGCCAGTAGTATAGATCTCAGTATTATTACACCCCTCCACTTT
. | TRBJ2-1 | TRBV9 | . | CASSVAITGTYNEQFF | TGTGCCAGCAGCGTAGCGATCACAGGGACCTACAATGAGCAGTTCTTC
. | TRBJ1-6 | TRBV10-3 | . | CAIRSRGSNSPLHF | TGTGCCATCAGATCCAGGGGTTCAAATTCACCCCTCCACTTT
. | TRBJ1-2 | TRBV9 | . | CASSVGRTEAVGGYTF | TGTGCCAGCAGCGTAGGTAGGACCGAGGCCGTAGGAGGCTACACCTTC
. | TRBJ1-1 | TRBV27 | . | CASRPGTSGARNTEAFF | TGTGCCAGCAGGCCCGGGACGTCTGGCGCAAGGAACACTGAAGCTTTCTTT
TRBD2 | TRBJ2-7 | TRBV18 | . | CASSGTSDYEQYF | TGTGCCAGCTCCGGGACTAGCGACTACGAGCAGTACTTC
. | TRBJ2-5 | TRBV5-6 | . | CASSPDPQSGTQYF | TGTGCCAGCAGCCCGGACCCTCAAAGCGGGACCCAGTACTTC
TRBD2 | TRBJ2-1 | TRBV2 | . | CASMVRTSGVNEQFF | TGTGCCAGCATGGTTCGGACTAGCGGCGTCAATGAGCAGTTCTTC
. | TRBJ1-1 | TRBV5-8 | . | CASSFLNTEAFF | TGTGCCAGCAGCTTCCTGAACACTGAAGCTTTCTTT